The present T cell receptor beta chain was sequenced within a study of OX40 agonist ivuxolimab in advanced cancers. On the study more broadly: Intravenous ivuxolimab at 0.01 to 10 mg/kg was given to patients every 2 weeks. In three patients, partial responses were observed, one with hepatocellular carcinoma and two with cutaneous melanoma.

Patients with a history of autoimmune disease or on systemic immunosuppression were excluded. TCRdb's table, derived via immunoSEQ multiplex PCR, lists solely in-frame clones and lacks some. Altogether about 55,000 clones are present, around 80% being singletons, with the ten largest covering roughly 4.2%. The germline V gene has CDR1 SGHNT and CDR2 YYREEE (reference sequence). V lost 0 bases, J lost 4 bases, and 2 bases stayed unmatched. This CDR3 has 14 residues. The specimen was CD4+ or CD8+ T cells sorted from blood, collected in a trial of the OX40 agonist ivuxolimab. The sequence came from an adult with an advanced solid tumor such as melanoma, head and neck, liver or kidney cancer. The chain carries TRBV5-4 and TRBJ1-2, with 8 bases that match TRBD1. CDR3 sequence reads: CASSLDRGIYGYTF. Here the CDR3 DNA reads TGTGCCAGCAGCTTGGACAGGGGGATCTATGGCTACACCTTC.